This T cell receptor (beta chain) was recovered during a study of cytomegalovirus exposure and HLA in healthy donors. Study-level information: An analysis done earlier identified 117 million unique TCR beta sequences from about 180 million T cells.

V lost 4 bases and J 2 bases, leaving 10 bases between the germline ends. Germline loops: CDR1 LNHDA, CDR2 SQIVND (reference sequence). CDR3 length equals 14 residues. Comments on this clone: The antigen is not known.

Study results and caveats: Presence/absence analyses treated sequencing depth as roughly uniform across donors. Excluded: some indistinguishable V segments such as TRBV6-2 and TRBV6-3.

The PCR used 60 Vbeta and 13 Jbeta primers. This table comes from immunoSEQ multiplex PCR, and its TCRdb copy is limited to in-frame clones, with some not included. The sample lists under 170,000 clones; just under 65% were seen once. The receptor's source is an older woman in good health and CMV-seropositive. This chain links TRBV19 with TRBJ2-3; tentatively, D is TRBD2 (6 bases). Sequences were obtained from PBMCs. The CDR3 loop reads CASSTGGYTDTQYF. The CDR3 bases are TGTGCCAGTAGTACTGGGGGGTACACAGATACGCAGTATTTT.